These 25 T cell receptor beta chains came from one sample sequenced in a study of regulatory and conventional T cells in RAG deficiency. Produced via immunoSEQ multiplex PCR; TCRdb's table is partial and in-frame only. The sample holds 7,000 to 9,500 clones, around 94% seen once. Conventional CD4+ T cells were sorted from blood as CD25-low CD127-high cells. Material: CD4+ effector T cells sorted from blood. These receptors were taken from a human donor with RAG deficiency presenting as severe combined immunodeficiency.

The V call is TRBV5-6, the J call TRBJ2-7; D ambiguous. V lost 1 base and J 9 bases, leaving 17 bases between the germline ends. This CDR3 comprises 14 residues. Per germline, CDR1 SGHDT and CDR2 YYEEEE. As DNA, the CDR3 is TGTGCCAGCAGCTTGTCTTTCCGCAAAACTACGCAGTACTTC. This encodes CASSLSFRKTTQYF.

The chain joins TRBV7-2 to TRBJ2-5, with D perhaps matching TRBD1 (5 bases). The CDR3 is 14 residues long. V shed 2 bases and J shed 1 base, with 8 bases lying between them. Germline V gives CDR1 SGHTA, CDR2 FQGNSA. The DNA of the CDR3 is TGTGCCAGCAGCTTATCAGGGATCCAAGAGACCCAGTACTTC. As protein: CASSLSGIQETQYF. The full variable domain, with the rest looked up from reference TRBV7-2 and TRBJ2-5, is GAGVSQSPSNKVTEKGKDVELRCDPISGHTALYWYRQSLGQGLEFLIYFQGNSAPDKSGLPSDRFSAERTGGSVSTLTIQRTQQEDSAVYLCASSLSGIQETQYFGPGTRLLVL.

J is TRBJ2-7 and V is TRBV5-1; D is unresolved. CDR3 length equals 14 residues. Trimming cost V 0 bases and J 9 bases, with 16 bases left between them. Germline V lookup: CDR1 SGHRS, CDR2 YFSETQ. The CDR3 spells CASSLAGPLERQYF. The DNA of the CDR3 is TGCGCCAGCAGCTTGGCGGGCCCCTTGGAGAGGCAGTACTTC.

The gene calls are TRBV5-5 and TRBJ2-7; the match to TRBD1 covers 7 bases. This CDR3 is 16 amino acids long. V shed 0 bases and J 0 bases; nucleotides not matched to a gene: 6. Looked up from germline, CDR1 is SGHKS and CDR2 is YYEKEE (reference sequence). DNA for the CDR3: TGTGCCAGCAGCTTGGATGGGACAGCCGCCTCCTACGAGCAGTACTTC. It is translated as CASSLDGTAASYEQYF.

The rearrangement joins TRBV30 to TRBJ2-1; 9 bases are a match to TRBD1. This CDR3 has 13 amino acids. V trimming: 8 bases; J trimming: 8 bases; junction bases outside the gene matches: 10. CDR1 and CDR2 from the germline V gene are GTSNPN and SVGIG (reference sequence). The DNA for the CDR3 is TGTGCCGCCCCGAGGGACAGGGTCTATGAGCAGTTCTTC. Its protein product is CAAPRDRVYEQFF.

The genes are TRBV11-1 and TRBJ2-2; tentative D call: TRBD1 (6 bases). The CDR3 contains 17 residues. The germline CDR1 and CDR2 sequences are SGHAT and FQDESV (reference sequence). V gave up 1 base and J gave up 0 bases, with 12 bases separating them. CDR3 loop: CASSLGLWTANTGELFF. Written as DNA, the CDR3 is TGTGCCAGCAGCTTAGGGCTTTGGACAGCGAACACCGGGGAGCTGTTTTTT. Full variable domain (remainder filled in from reference TRBV11-1 and TRBJ2-2): EAEVAQSPRYKITEKSQAVAFWCDPISGHATLYWYRQILGQGPELLVQFQDESVVDDSQLPKDRFSAERLKGVDSTLKIQPAELGDSAMYLCASSLGLWTANTGELFFGEGSRLTVL.

This rearrangement joins TRBV9 to TRBJ2-5; D is tentatively TRBD1 or TRBD2 (6 bases each). The V and J ends lost 4 bases and 5 bases respectively, with 15 bases between them. Germline V lookup: CDR1 SGDLS, CDR2 YYNGEE. The CDR3 contains 14 residues. In DNA form, the CDR3 reads TGTGCCAGCAGCCCTAACAGGGAGGAGGAGACCCAGTACTTC. Translation: CASSPNREEETQYF.

The chain has TRBV6-6 and TRBJ2-5, with D possibly being TRBD2 (6 bases). V was shortened by 0 bases and J by 0 bases, with 11 bases between the two germline ends. Germline V lookup: CDR1 MNHNY, CDR2 SVGAGI (reference sequence). This CDR3 spans 16 amino acids. CDR3 loop: CASSYSGAGYQETQYF. The CDR3 DNA reads as TGTGCCAGCAGTTACTCGGGTGCGGGGTACCAAGAGACCCAGTACTTC.

This clone was found once. The rearrangement links TRBV7-2 to TRBJ2-3, with 11 nucleotides matching TRBD2. There are 17 residues in the CDR3. CDR1 is SGHTA and CDR2 is FQGNSA in the germline V gene. The V and J ends lost 1 base and 5 bases, in that order; junction bases with no gene match: 8. CDR3 in amino acids: CASSLGFSGRAGDTQYF. CDR3 DNA sequence: TGTGCCAGCAGCTTAGGGTTTAGCGGGAGGGCTGGAGATACGCAGTATTTT.

Here the CDR3 reads CASSHGDRLYQETQYF. CDR3 DNA sequence: TGTGCCAGCTCTCACGGGGACAGATTGTACCAAGAGACCCAGTACTTC. The chain joins TRBV18 to TRBJ2-5, with TRBD1 identical over 7 bases. The CDR3 contains 16 residues. CDR1 is KGHSH and CDR2 is LQKENI in the germline V gene. The trim removed 6 bases at V and 0 bases at J, leaving 10 bases unmatched.

The chain links TRBV7-2 to TRBJ2-7, with 8 positions matching TRBD1. The germline gives CDR1 SGHTA, CDR2 FQGNSA. CDR3 length: 15 amino acids. The V and J ends lost 1 base and 3 bases, in that order; junction bases with no gene match: 5. The CDR3 here is CASSLGAGGDYEQYF. The DNA for the CDR3 is TGTGCCAGCAGCTTAGGGGCAGGGGGCGACTACGAGCAGTACTTC.

V and J are TRBV29-1 and TRBJ2-3; TRBD2 is a possible D gene (7 bases). The germline V and J ends were trimmed by 4 bases and 2 bases, with 13 bases remaining between them. Germline loops: CDR1 SQVTM, CDR2 ANQGSEA. The CDR3 contains 14 residues. The CDR3 loop reads CSVAGGRSTDTQYF. The CDR3 coding sequence is TGCAGCGTTGCCGGGGGGCGATCCACAGATACGCAGTATTTT.

The chain is built from TRBV7-2 and TRBJ2-3; a weak D match, TRBD1 (6 bases). CDR3 length: 17 residues. CDR1 is SGHTA and CDR2 is FQGNSA in the germline V gene. The V gene lost 5 bases and the J gene lost 0 bases, with 18 bases spanning the gap. The CDR3 sequence is CASSTKQGHLSTDTQYF. The CDR3 DNA follows: TGTGCCAGCAGCACCAAGCAGGGACACCTAAGCACAGATACGCAGTATTTT. Based on the CDR3 plus reference TRBV7-2 and TRBJ2-3, the full variable domain is GAGVSQSPSNKVTEKGKDVELRCDPISGHTALYWYRQSLGQGLEFLIYFQGNSAPDKSGLPSDRFSAERTGGSVSTLTIQRTQQEDSAVYLCASSTKQGHLSTDTQYFGPGTRLTVL.

The chain joins TRBV15 to TRBJ1-5; D call uncertain. Germline loops: CDR1 LNHNV, CDR2 YYDKDF (reference sequence). The CDR3 has 14 residues. Trimming cost V 0 bases and J 5 bases, with 8 bases left between them. CDR3: CATSRDRKDQPQHF. Here the CDR3 DNA reads TGTGCCACCAGCAGAGATCGGAAGGATCAGCCCCAGCATTTT.

This clone has a single count. The chain joins TRBV9 to TRBJ2-3; D remains ambiguous. This CDR3 region has 12 residues. CDR1 and CDR2 (germline): SGDLS, YYNGEE. V lost 4 bases and J lost 2, with 5 bases in between. CDR3 DNA sequence: TGTGCCAGCAGCAAGACCACAGATACGCAGTATTTT. It translates to CASSKTTDTQYF.

V is TRBV27 and J is TRBJ2-7; TRBD1 might be the D (6 bases). This CDR3 has 13 amino acids. The V gene lost 3 bases and the J gene lost 6 bases, with 12 bases spanning the gap. Per germline, CDR1 MNHEY and CDR2 SMNVEV (reference sequence). CDR3 bases: TGTGCCAGCAGTTTCAGGGGAAGTGGCGAGCAGTACTTC. This codes for CASSFRGSGEQYF.

This chain links TRBV7-2 with TRBJ2-5, with D possibly matching TRBD2 (5 bases). The V end lost 3 bases, the J end lost 5 bases, and 13 bases lay between the germline ends. This CDR3 has 14 amino acids. The V gene's germline CDR1 is SGHTA and CDR2 FQGNSA. This CDR3 reads CASSLASTGETQYF. The CDR3 DNA reads TGTGCCAGCAGCTTGGCCTCTACGGGGGAGACCCAGTACTTC.

V usage is TRBV10-3 and J usage is TRBJ2-7; TRBD1 aligns across 9 bases. Germline trimming cut 7 bases from V and 5 bases from J; bases unmatched to any gene: 6. CDR1 ENHRY and CDR2 SYGVKD come from the germline V gene. The length of the CDR3 is 13 residues. In DNA, the CDR3 is TGTGCCATCACTCCGGGACAGGGCCACGAGCAGTACTTC. The encoded protein is CAITPGQGHEQYF.

The chain is built from TRBV27 and TRBJ2-4; tentatively, D is TRBD1 (5 bases). The germline V and J ends were trimmed by 5 bases and 2 bases, with 13 bases remaining between them. This CDR3 is 15 amino acids long. Germline CDR1 and CDR2: MNHEY and SMNVEV (reference sequence). The CDR3, as DNA: TGTGCCAGCAGTGCGCTAGGGGTTCCCAAAAACATTCAGTACTTC. This sequence encodes CASSALGVPKNIQYF.

The V and J genes are TRBV5-1 and TRBJ2-7, with a weak D call TRBD2 (5 bases). Looked up from germline, CDR1 is SGHRS and CDR2 is YFSETQ. The CDR3 runs 14 residues. Trimming left V 2 bases short and J 3 bases short, with 12 bases between. The CDR3 loop reads CASSFLHRGYEQYF. The DNA for the CDR3 is TGCGCCAGCAGCTTTCTTCACCGGGGCTACGAGCAGTACTTC.

This chain links TRBV6-6 with TRBJ1-2; a weak D match, TRBD1 (5 bases). This CDR3 contains 16 residues. The germline V gene has CDR1 MNHNY and CDR2 SVGAGI (reference sequence). The ends were cut back, 0 bases at V and 0 bases at J, with 11 bases in the middle. DNA of the CDR3: TGTGCCAGCAGTTACTCGAGAGGGGCCACTAACTATGGCTACACCTTC. Amino acid sequence: CASSYSRGATNYGYTF.

V usage is TRBV5-4 and J usage is TRBJ2-5; no clear D. The V end lost 3 bases, the J end lost 4 bases, and 16 bases lay between the germline ends. Germline CDR1 reads SGHNT; CDR2 reads YYREEE (reference sequence). The CDR3 contains 15 residues. CDR3: CASSSRKDPPETQYF. The CDR3 DNA sequence: TGTGCCAGCAGCTCTAGAAAGGACCCCCCAGAGACCCAGTACTTC.

This clone was recorded once. The chain links TRBV10-1 to TRBJ2-5; D may correspond to TRBD1 or TRBD2 (6 bases each). The CDR3 spans 14 residues. Germline CDR1 and CDR2: WNHNN and SYGVQD (reference sequence). V lost 0 bases and J lost 3, with 8 bases in between. The CDR3: CASSESGGEETQYF. The CDR3 DNA sequence: TGCGCCAGCAGTGAGTCGGGGGGCGAAGAGACCCAGTACTTC.

This clone was counted only a few times. The V and J genes are TRBV5-1 and TRBJ2-3, with 8 bases lining up with TRBD1. The ends lost 5 bases at V and 1 base at J; junction bases unmatched: 6. CDR1 SGHRS and CDR2 YFSETQ come from the germline V gene. The CDR3 covers 15 residues. The CDR3 region has the DNA TGCGCCAGCAGATACAGGGGGTTTGGCACAGATACGCAGTATTTT. As protein: CASRYRGFGTDTQYF.

V gene TRBV9 combines with J gene TRBJ2-2, with a weak D call TRBD2 (5 bases). The germline V gene encodes CDR1 SGDLS and CDR2 YYNGEE. The CDR3 is 15 residues long. V shed 3 bases and J shed 2 bases, with 11 bases lying between them. The DNA of the CDR3 is TGTGCCAGCAGCGCCTCAGCGGTAAACACCGGGGAGCTGTTTTTT. It is translated as CASSASAVNTGELFF. The variable domain in full, with the rest retrieved from reference TRBV9 and TRBJ2-2, is DSGVTQTPKHLITATGQRVTLRCSPRSGDLSVYWYQQSLDQGLQFLIQYYNGEERAKGNILERFSAQQFPDLHSELNLSSLELGDSALYFCASSASAVNTGELFFGEGSRLTVL.